The source of this T cell receptor (beta chain) is a study of technical replicates of blood from a few donors. Clones were read by immunoSEQ multiplex PCR, and TCRdb kept only the in-frame ones, dropping some. The sample lists over 60,000 clones, approximately 93% occurring once. V lost 5 bases to trimming and J lost 3 bases; unmatched junction nucleotides: 7. This CDR3 is built from 14 residues. Germline loops: CDR1 MNHEY, CDR2 SVGAGI. Sequencing was done on a sample of T cells isolated from PBMCs. The source of this sequence is a human donor in good health. The chain recombines TRBV6-5 with TRBJ2-7, with 7 bases that match TRBD1. As DNA, the CDR3 is TGTGCCAGCAGTATAACTCAGGGGGACTACGAGCAGTACTTC. Its protein product is CASSITQGDYEQYF.